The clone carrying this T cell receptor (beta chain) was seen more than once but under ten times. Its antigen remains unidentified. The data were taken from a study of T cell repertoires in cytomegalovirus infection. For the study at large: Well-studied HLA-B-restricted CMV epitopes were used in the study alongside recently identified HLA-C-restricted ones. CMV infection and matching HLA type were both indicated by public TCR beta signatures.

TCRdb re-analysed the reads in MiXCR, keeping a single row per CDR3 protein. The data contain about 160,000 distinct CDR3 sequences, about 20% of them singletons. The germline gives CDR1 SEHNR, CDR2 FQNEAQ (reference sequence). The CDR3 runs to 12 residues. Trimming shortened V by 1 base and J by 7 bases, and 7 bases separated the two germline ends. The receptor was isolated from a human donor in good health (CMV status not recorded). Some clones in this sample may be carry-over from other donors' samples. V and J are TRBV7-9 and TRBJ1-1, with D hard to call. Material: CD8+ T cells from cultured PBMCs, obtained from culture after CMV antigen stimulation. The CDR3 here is CASSLEGSEAFF. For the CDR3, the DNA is TGTGCCAGCAGCTTAGAGGGTAGTGAAGCTTTCTTT.